Below, 22 T cell receptor beta chains from the same sample are listed, as sequenced in a study of blood T cells in healthy people across ages. The second PCR ran 7 to 11 cycles with a sample-barcoded 5' primer and J-beta primers. In TCRdb, the 5' RACE reads were re-called with MiXCR into one record per CDR3 protein. The sample lists 700,000 or so distinct CDR3 sequences; 20% to 25% were seen once. The specimen was blood. These receptors were obtained from a man in his 70s in good health.

At least ten counts were recorded for this clonotype. The V call is TRBV20-1, the J call TRBJ1-2, with D possibly being TRBD1 (5 bases). Germline V CDR1 and CDR2: DFQATT, SNEGSKA (reference sequence). Trimming left V 8 bases short and J 7 bases short, with 20 bases between. CDR3 length: 13 residues. CDR3 nucleotide sequence: TGCAGTATAGTTAGCGACACGGGGGTTGGCTACACCTTC. It codes for CSIVSDTGVGYTF.

The chain recombines TRBV10-3 with TRBJ1-1; D might be TRBD1 (5 bases). Trimming shortened V by 9 bases and J by 0 bases, and 23 bases separated the two germline ends. The CDR3 covers 17 residues. The germline V gene encodes CDR1 ENHRY and CDR2 SYGVKD. CDR3 bases: TGTGCCATTGGGGCGAGGGCGGGAGGAGTTTTGAACACTGAAGCTTTCTTT. It codes for CAIGARAGGVLNTEAFF.

This clonotype has more than one count but fewer than ten. The chain uses TRBV2 and TRBJ2-1; D is unresolved. Per germline, CDR1 SNHLY and CDR2 FYNNEI. V lost 2 bases to trimming and J lost 3 bases, with 14 bases between them. The CDR3 spans 16 residues. CDR3 DNA: TGTGCCAGCAGTGAATTAATCATTCGGAGCTACAATGAGCAGTTCTTC. This translates into CASSELIIRSYNEQFF.

V gene TRBV11-2 combines with J gene TRBJ1-2; TRBD1 matches 8 bases. This CDR3 comprises 17 residues. V gave up 4 bases and J gave up 7 bases; unmatched junction bases: 17. The V gene's germline CDR1 is SGHAT and CDR2 FQNNGV. This CDR3 is CASSSSPPRGQGGGYTF. CDR3 bases: TGTGCCAGCAGCTCTTCCCCGCCAAGAGGACAGGGAGGTGGCTACACCTTC.

This clonotype appeared a few times. CDR3 sequence reads: CATSDLKTTLDTQYF. CDR3 sequence (DNA): TGTGCCACCAGTGATTTGAAGACGACGTTAGATACGCAGTATTTT. The J gene is TRBJ2-3, the V gene TRBV24-1; D not certain. Germline CDR1 and CDR2: KGHDR and SFDVKD. Between the trimmed V and J ends, which lost 0 bases and 5 bases, there was a span of 11 bases. CDR3 length: 15 amino acids.

The chain uses TRBV20-1 and TRBJ2-5, with TRBD2 matching over 12 bases. The better agreement between TRBJ2-1 and the DNA end casts doubt on the J call. The germline CDR1 and CDR2 sequences are DFQATT and SNEGSKA (reference sequence). CDR3 size: 16 residues. CDR3 coding DNA: TGCAGTGCTAGAGATGTCCTAGCGGGGGGGAGTAATGAGCAGTTCTTC. This sequence encodes CSARDVLAGGSNEQFF.

A word on this clonotype: This could be a read error, since a much larger clone is one nucleotide away. V is TRBV11-2 and J is TRBJ2-5; no definite D call. Per germline, CDR1 SGHAT and CDR2 FQNNGV. Trimming took off 5 bases at V and 5 bases at J, with 15 bases between the two ends. The CDR3 has 14 residues. The CDR3 region has the DNA TGTGCCAGCAGCCAGACGGCAGTCATCGAGACCCAGTACTTC. Residues: CASSQTAVIETQYF.

This clonotype was detected only a few times. The chain joins TRBV20-1 to TRBJ2-7; D gene unclear. CDR1 is DFQATT and CDR2 is SNEGSKA in the germline V gene (reference sequence). The V end lost 4 bases, the J end lost 2 bases, and 9 bases lay between the germline ends. This CDR3 spans 12 amino acids. In nucleotides, the CDR3 is TGCAGTGCTAATCCGGTGGCCTACGAGCAGTACTTC. Encoded protein: CSANPVAYEQYF.

J is TRBJ2-5 and V is TRBV7-6; TRBD1 might be the D (6 bases). The CDR3 runs 14 residues. CDR1 and CDR2 (germline): SGHVS, FNYEAQ. V dropped 5 bases and J dropped 5 bases, with 15 bases sitting between them. CDR3 sequence: CASSLQGRVETQYF. The CDR3 region has the DNA TGTGCCAGCAGCCTACAGGGTCGGGTGGAGACCCAGTACTTC.

This clonotype has more than one count but fewer than ten. The rearrangement links TRBV12-3 or TRBV12-4 to TRBJ1-3; the D gene is possibly TRBD1 (5 bases). The CDR3 spans 15 residues. V dropped 1 base and J dropped 4 bases, with 11 bases sitting between them. The DNA for the CDR3 is TGTGCCAGCAGTTTAGGGGGCCTTAAGGGAAACACCATATATTTT. It encodes CASSLGGLKGNTIYF.

The chain recombines TRBV6-1 with TRBJ2-1; no firm D call. The germline CDR1 and CDR2 sequences are MNHNS and SASEGT. This CDR3 comprises 16 residues. Trimming removed 5 bases from V and 3 bases from J, with 17 bases in between. The CDR3 region is CASSPIPSGHYNEQFF. The CDR3 DNA reads TGTGCCAGCAGTCCTATCCCCTCCGGGCACTACAATGAGCAGTTCTTC.

The gene calls are TRBV5-1 and TRBJ2-5; maybe TRBD2 (6 bases). Germline CDR1 and CDR2: SGHRS and YFSETQ. The CDR3 consists of 14 residues. Between the trimmed V and J ends, which lost 3 bases and 3 bases, there was a span of 12 bases. In DNA form, the CDR3 reads TGCGCCAGCAGCTCTAGACTAGGTGAAGAGACCCAGTACTTC. Its protein is CASSSRLGEETQYF.

This clonotype turned up a few times. The V and J genes are TRBV12-3 or TRBV12-4 and TRBJ1-2, with 8 bases that match TRBD1. The CDR3 loop spans 14 amino acids. J gave up 4 bases and V 6 bases, and 7 bases lay outside the gene matches. The CDR3 sequence: CASSRPGGGYGYTF. CDR3 nucleotides: TGTGCCAGCAGCCGTCCAGGGGGCGGCTATGGCTACACCTTC.

This clonotype was picked up one time. This sequence joins TRBV19 and TRBJ2-5; D is undetermined. The J call is uncertain, as TRBJ2-7 better fits the DNA end. CDR3 length equals 14 residues. The germline V gene has CDR1 LNHDA and CDR2 SQIVND (reference sequence). In DNA, the CDR3 is TGTGCCAGTAGTATTGATACAAGAGTATACGAGCAGTACTTC. Translated, it gives CASSIDTRVYEQYF.

This clonotype showed up just a few times. The rearrangement links TRBV27 to TRBJ2-1, with D perhaps TRBD2 (5 bases). Germline lookup yields CDR1 MNHEY and CDR2 SMNVEV (reference sequence). The germline V and J ends were trimmed by 6 bases and 0 bases, with 15 bases remaining between them. This CDR3 has 16 amino acids. The CDR3 DNA sequence: TGTGCCAGCAGCCGCCCTTTAGCGCCCTCCTACAATGAGCAGTTCTTC. Amino acid sequence: CASSRPLAPSYNEQFF.

This clonotype has more than one count but fewer than ten. The chain joins TRBV7-2 to TRBJ1-2; D is unclear. V lost 1 base and J 1 base, leaving 7 bases between the germline ends. This CDR3 comprises 14 residues. Germline loops: CDR1 SGHTA, CDR2 FQGNSA. CDR3 coding DNA: TGTGCCAGCAGCTTAGAGGGCAGTAACTATGGCTACACCTTC. Protein product: CASSLEGSNYGYTF.

This clonotype appeared a few times. The V gene is TRBV29-1, the J gene TRBJ2-5, with 12 bases matching TRBD1. This CDR3 spans 15 amino acids. V was clipped by 7 bases and J by 4 bases; unmatched bases: 10. Germline CDR1 reads SQVTM; CDR2 reads ANQGSEA. The CDR3 coding sequence is TGCAGCGAACTCCGGGACAGGGGGCTATCAGAGACCCAGTACTTC. This sequence encodes CSELRDRGLSETQYF.

The chain has TRBV7-2 and TRBJ2-5; 7 bases align to TRBD2. Unmatched junction bases numbered 9, after V lost 5 bases and J lost 0 bases. The length of the CDR3 is 16 residues. Germline V gene data show CDR1 as SGHTA and CDR2 as FQGNSA. CDR3 nucleotides: TGTGCCAGCAGCCTCTCCCCACTAGCGAACCAAGAGACCCAGTACTTC. Its translation: CASSLSPLANQETQYF.

The J gene is TRBJ2-2, the V gene TRBV12-3 or TRBV12-4; TRBD2 aligns across 12 bases. Germline trimming cut 6 bases from V and 8 bases from J; bases unmatched to any gene: 13. The CDR3 covers 17 residues. CDR3 DNA: TGTGCCAGCAGCATCGGGAGACTAGCGGGGGCGATGGGGGAGCTGTTTTTT. Residues: CASSIGRLAGAMGELFF.

The rearrangement uses TRBV28 and TRBJ1-2; D possibly corresponds to TRBD1 (6 bases). CDR3 size: 15 residues. Germline V lookup: CDR1 MDHEN, CDR2 SYDVKM. The germline V and J ends were trimmed by 4 bases and 2 bases, with 14 bases remaining between them. The CDR3 DNA reads as TGTGCCAGCAGTTCCCCGGGACACGGGAACTATGGCTACACCTTC. This gives the protein CASSSPGHGNYGYTF.

This clonotype was seen at least ten times. This chain joins TRBV6-6 and TRBJ2-4; no clear D. Germline-derived CDR1 and CDR2 are MNHNY and SVGAGI (reference sequence). This CDR3 is 15 amino acids long. V lost 5 bases and J lost 0, with 11 bases in between. CDR3 in DNA: TGTGCCAGCAGTGGTCTCTCTCTAGCCAAAAACATTCAGTACTTC. Its translation is CASSGLSLAKNIQYF.

This sequence joins TRBV12-3 or TRBV12-4 and TRBJ1-2; a weak D match, TRBD1 (5 bases). The CDR3 runs to 14 residues. V gave up 0 bases and J gave up 7 bases, with 12 bases separating them. DNA for the CDR3: TGTGCCAGCAGTTTAGCGGCAGGGCGGCCTGGCTACACCTTC. Protein: CASSLAAGRPGYTF.